This T cell receptor (beta chain) came from a study of T cell responses to AZD1222 COVID-19 vaccine. Study results and limitations: The donor cohort was predominantly white British with a female majority, and clonal diversity may have been underestimated. Vaccine-associated CD4 TCRs ranged over spike, dominating at 160-218 and 743-854. Sampling captured repertoires only after the peak T cell response. Nearly half of spike-specific TCRs reportedly target unmutated variant regions.

Assay used: immunoSEQ multiplex PCR; TCRdb lists only in-frame clones, some missing. The sample carries about 160,000 clones, 92% recorded once. The CDR3 contains 11 residues. CDR1 is DFQATT, CDR2 SNEGSKA, per germline (reference sequence). V lost 6 bases and J 2 bases, leaving 4 bases between the germline ends. On this clone: No antigen is known for it.

The TCR comes from an adult in good health. This chain connects TRBV20-1 to TRBJ2-2; D call uncertain. The input for sequencing was peripheral blood, taken on day 0 of MenACWY control vaccination. The CDR3 sequence: CSAENTGELFF. CDR3 nucleotides: TGCAGTGCAGAAAACACCGGGGAGCTGTTTTTT.